This T cell receptor beta chain is from a study of regulatory T cells in long-lasting Graves disease. Study observations and caveats: Blood alone, not thyroid tissue, was studied.

This clonotype came up many times. Its antigen is not known. Time point specified: newly diagnosed GD, antithyroid drugs for less than 3 months. After RNA was extracted from PBMCs, the TCR library was made from it. With iRepertoire HTBI primers and Arm-PCR of CDR3 regions, TCR beta libraries were built. TCRdb reprocessed the multiplex PCR reads with MiXCR, giving one entry per CDR3 protein. Here the sample spans 250,000 to 400,000 distinct CDR3 sequences, more than 15% being singletons. With V trimmed by 5 bases and J by 5 bases, 5 bases remained unmatched. Germline CDR1 reads DFQATT; CDR2 reads SNEGSKA (reference sequence). This CDR3 has 14 residues.

The chain has TRBV20-1 and TRBJ2-3, with 12 bases identical to TRBD2. The source of this sequence is a female donor with Graves disease. The sample was peripheral blood mononuclear cells (PBMCs), taken at new diagnosis, from a patient treated with antithyroid drugs. The CDR3 sequence: CSASSGRVEDTQYF. DNA for the CDR3: TGCAGTGCTTCTAGCGGGAGGGTCGAAGATACGCAGTATTTT.